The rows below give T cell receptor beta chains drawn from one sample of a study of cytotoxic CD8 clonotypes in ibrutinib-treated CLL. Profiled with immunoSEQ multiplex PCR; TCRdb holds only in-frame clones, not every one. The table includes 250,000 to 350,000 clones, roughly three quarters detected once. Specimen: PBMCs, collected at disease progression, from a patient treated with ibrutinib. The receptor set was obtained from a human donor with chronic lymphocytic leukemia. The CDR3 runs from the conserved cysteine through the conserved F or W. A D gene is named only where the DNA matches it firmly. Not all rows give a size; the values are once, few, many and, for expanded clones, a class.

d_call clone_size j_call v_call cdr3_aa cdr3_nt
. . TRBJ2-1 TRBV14 CASSQRSSYNEQFF TGTGCCAGCAGCCAGCGAAGCTCCTACAATGAGCAGTTCTTC
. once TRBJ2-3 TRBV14 CASSQEVRVRTDTQYF TGTGCCAGCAGCCAAGAGGTCAGGGTTCGTACAGATACGCAGTATTTT
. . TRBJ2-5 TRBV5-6 CASRWGWRETQYF TGTGCCAGCAGGTGGGGGTGGCGGGAGACCCAGTACTTC
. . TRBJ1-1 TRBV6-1 CASSGPVEITEAFF TGTGCCAGCAGTGGGCCGGTGGAGATTACTGAAGCTTTCTTT
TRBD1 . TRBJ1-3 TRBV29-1 CSVTGPSGNTIYF TGCAGCGTGACAGGGCCCTCTGGAAACACCATATATTTT
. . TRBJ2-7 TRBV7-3 CASSHSLGSYEQYF TGTGCCAGCAGCCACAGCCTCGGCTCCTACGAGCAGTACTTC
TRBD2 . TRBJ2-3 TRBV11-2 CASRTSGRAGNTQYF TGTGCCAGCAGGACTAGCGGGAGGGCCGGTAATACGCAGTATTTT
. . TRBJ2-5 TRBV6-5 CASMEGGQETQYF TGTGCCAGCATGGAGGGAGGACAAGAGACCCAGTACTTC
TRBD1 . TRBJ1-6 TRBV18 CASSPVGQGQGDSPLHF TGTGCCAGCTCACCAGTCGGACAGGGACAAGGGGATTCACCCCTCCACTTT
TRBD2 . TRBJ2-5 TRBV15 CATSRDPGRPSGYQETQYF TGTGCCACCAGCAGAGATCCGGGACGGCCTAGCGGGTATCAAGAGACCCAGTACTTC
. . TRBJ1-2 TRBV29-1 CSVGGRDYGYTF TGCAGCGTTGGGGGGCGCGACTATGGCTACACCTTC
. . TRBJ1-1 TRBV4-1 CASSQAGVTEAFF TGCGCCAGCAGCCAAGCAGGGGTGACTGAAGCTTTCTTT
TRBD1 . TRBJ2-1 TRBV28 CASSTEDRAYNEQFF TGTGCCAGCAGCACCGAGGACAGGGCCTACAATGAGCAGTTCTTC
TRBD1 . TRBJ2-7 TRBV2 CASTPGGWWGNSYEQYF TGTGCCAGCACCCCAGGGGGCTGGTGGGGAAACTCCTACGAGCAGTACTTC
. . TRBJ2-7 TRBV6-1 CAIRAIGTLMREQYF TGTGCCATCAGAGCAATCGGGACACTCATGAGAGAGCAGTACTTC
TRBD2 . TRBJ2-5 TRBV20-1 CSGGRETQYF TGCAGCGGGGGGAGAGAGACCCAGTACTTC